Described below is a single T cell receptor beta chain sequence and its context. What it recognizes is unknown. Amplification used 60 Vbeta primers and 13 Jbeta primers. Assay: immunoSEQ multiplex PCR; the TCRdb copy retains only in-frame clones and omits some. The table has 100,000 to 150,000 clones, around 72% seen once. The data are from a study of cytomegalovirus exposure and HLA in healthy donors. At the level of the study: Genetic ancestry analysis placed around four fifths of the 398 donors that were genotyped in the Caucasian-associated cluster. Study conclusions and caveats: The study reported that TCR beta sequences accurately predicted HLA-A and HLA-B alleles in most subjects. For TCR beta chains, V- and J-gene trimming was later linked to a missense DCLRE1C variant. Through in vitro validation, three CMV-associated chains were shown to be specific for CMV antigens.

V lost 4 bases, J lost 0 bases, and 9 bases lay in between. There are 14 residues in the CDR3. The germline CDR1 and CDR2 sequences are MNHNS and SASEGT. The receptor was isolated from a human donor in good health. Sample: PBMCs. This chain uses TRBV6-1 with TRBJ1-1, with D possibly matching TRBD1 (5 bases). The CDR3 bases are TGTGCCAGCAGTGGACAGCCTATGAACACTGAAGCTTTCTTT. It is translated as CASSGQPMNTEAFF.